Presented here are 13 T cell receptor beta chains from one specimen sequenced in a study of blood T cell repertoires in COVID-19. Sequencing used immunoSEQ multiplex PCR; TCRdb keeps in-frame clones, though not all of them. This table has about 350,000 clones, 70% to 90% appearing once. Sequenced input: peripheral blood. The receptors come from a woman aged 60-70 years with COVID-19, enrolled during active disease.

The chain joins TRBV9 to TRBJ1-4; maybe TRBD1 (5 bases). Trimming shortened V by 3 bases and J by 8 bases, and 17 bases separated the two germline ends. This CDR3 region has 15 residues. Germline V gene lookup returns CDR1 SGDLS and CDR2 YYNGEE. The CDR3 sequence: CASSAYQGLGEKLFF. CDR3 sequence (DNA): TGTGCCAGCAGCGCGTATCAGGGTCTTGGGGAAAAACTGTTTTTT.

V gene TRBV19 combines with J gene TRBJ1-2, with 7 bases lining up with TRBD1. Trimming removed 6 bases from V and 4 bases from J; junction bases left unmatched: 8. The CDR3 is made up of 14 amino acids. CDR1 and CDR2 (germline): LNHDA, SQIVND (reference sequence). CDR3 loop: CASREGGTSYGYTF. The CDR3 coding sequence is TGTGCCAGTAGGGAAGGGGGCACGAGCTATGGCTACACCTTC.

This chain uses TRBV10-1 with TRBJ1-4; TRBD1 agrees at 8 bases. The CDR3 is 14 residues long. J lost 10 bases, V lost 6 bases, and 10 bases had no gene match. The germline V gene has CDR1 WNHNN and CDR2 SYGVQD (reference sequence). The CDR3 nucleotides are TGCGCCAGCAGCCAGGACAGGGTGAGTGTAAAACTGTTTTTT. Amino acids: CASSQDRVSVKLFF.

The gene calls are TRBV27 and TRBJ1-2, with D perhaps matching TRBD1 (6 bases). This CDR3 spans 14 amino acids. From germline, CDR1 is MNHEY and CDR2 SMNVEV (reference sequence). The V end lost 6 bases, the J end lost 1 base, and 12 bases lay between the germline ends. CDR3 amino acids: CASRVLGGNYGYTF. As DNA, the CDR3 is TGTGCCAGCAGGGTCTTAGGGGGTAACTATGGCTACACCTTC.

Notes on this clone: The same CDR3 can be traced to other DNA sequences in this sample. The CDR3 here is CASSAQGGETQYF. The DNA of the CDR3 is TGTGCCAGCAGCGCTCAGGGAGGAGAGACCCAGTACTTC. The chain employs TRBV7-9 and TRBJ2-5; D may be TRBD2 (6 bases). Looked up from germline, CDR1 is SEHNR and CDR2 is FQNEAQ (reference sequence). The V end was cut by 5 bases, the J end by 4 bases, with 11 bases between. CDR3 length: 13 residues. The whole variable domain, remainder taken from reference TRBV7-9 and TRBJ2-5, is DTGVSQNPRHKITKRGQNVTFRCDPISEHNRLYWYRQTLGQGPEFLTYFQNEAQLEKSRLLSDRFSAERPKGSFSTLEIQRTEQGDSAMYLCASSAQGGETQYFGPGTRLLVL.

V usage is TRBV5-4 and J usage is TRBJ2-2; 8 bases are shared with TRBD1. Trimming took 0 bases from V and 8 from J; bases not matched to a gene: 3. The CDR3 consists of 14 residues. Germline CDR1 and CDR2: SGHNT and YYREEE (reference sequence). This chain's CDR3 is CASSLDQGAGELFF. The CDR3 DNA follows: TGTGCCAGCAGCTTGGATCAGGGGGCAGGGGAGCTGTTTTTT.

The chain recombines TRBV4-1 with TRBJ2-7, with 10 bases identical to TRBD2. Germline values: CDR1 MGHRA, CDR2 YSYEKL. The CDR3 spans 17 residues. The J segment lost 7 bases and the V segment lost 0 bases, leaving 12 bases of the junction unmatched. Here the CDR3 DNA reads TGCGCCAGCAGCCAAGATCAGACTAGCGGGCTTAGAGTTGAGCAGTACTTC. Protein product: CASSQDQTSGLRVEQYF.

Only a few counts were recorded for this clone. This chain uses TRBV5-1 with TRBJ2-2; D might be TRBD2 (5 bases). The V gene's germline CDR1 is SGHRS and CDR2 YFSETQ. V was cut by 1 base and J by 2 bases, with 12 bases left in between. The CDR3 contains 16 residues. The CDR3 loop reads CASSLISGANTGELFF. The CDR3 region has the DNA TGCGCCAGCAGCTTGATCAGCGGCGCTAACACCGGGGAGCTGTTTTTT.

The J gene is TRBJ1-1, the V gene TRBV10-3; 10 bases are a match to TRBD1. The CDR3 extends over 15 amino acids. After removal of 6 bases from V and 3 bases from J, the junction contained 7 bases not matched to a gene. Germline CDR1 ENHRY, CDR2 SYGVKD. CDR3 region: CAIRSWGQGYTEAFF. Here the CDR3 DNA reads TGTGCCATCAGAAGTTGGGGACAGGGGTACACTGAAGCTTTCTTT.

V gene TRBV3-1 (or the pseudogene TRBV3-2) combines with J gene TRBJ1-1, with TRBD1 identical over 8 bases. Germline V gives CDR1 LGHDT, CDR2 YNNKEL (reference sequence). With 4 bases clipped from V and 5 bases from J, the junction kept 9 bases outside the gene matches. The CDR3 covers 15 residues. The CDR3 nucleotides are TGTGCCAGCAGCCCCGAGGACAGGGCGGGGACTGAAGCTTTCTTT. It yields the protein CASSPEDRAGTEAFF.

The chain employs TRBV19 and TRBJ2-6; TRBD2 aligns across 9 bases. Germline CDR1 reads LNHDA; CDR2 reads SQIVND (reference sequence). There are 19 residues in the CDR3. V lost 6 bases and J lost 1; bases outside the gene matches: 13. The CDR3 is CASSPRGRGGQSGANVLTF. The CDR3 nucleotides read TGTGCCAGTAGCCCCCGGGGGCGGGGGGGCCAATCTGGGGCCAACGTCCTGACTTTC.

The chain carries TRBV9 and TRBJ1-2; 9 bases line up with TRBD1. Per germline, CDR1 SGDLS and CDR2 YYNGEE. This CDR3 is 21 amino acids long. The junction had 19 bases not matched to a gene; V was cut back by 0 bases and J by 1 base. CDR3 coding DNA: TGTGCCAGCAGCGTAGAAGCCCGAATAACAGGGGGCCACACCATTAACTATGGCTACACCTTC. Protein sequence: CASSVEARITGGHTINYGYTF. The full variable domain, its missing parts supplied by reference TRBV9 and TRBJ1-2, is DSGVTQTPKHLITATGQRVTLRCSPRSGDLSVYWYQQSLDQGLQFLIQYYNGEERAKGNILERFSAQQFPDLHSELNLSSLELGDSALYFCASSVEARITGGHTINYGYTFGSGTRLTVV.

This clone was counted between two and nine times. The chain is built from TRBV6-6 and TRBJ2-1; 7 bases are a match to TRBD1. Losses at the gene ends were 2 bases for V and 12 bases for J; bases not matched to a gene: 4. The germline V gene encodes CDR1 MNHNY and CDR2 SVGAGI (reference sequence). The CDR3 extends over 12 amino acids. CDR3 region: CASSYDRVGQFF. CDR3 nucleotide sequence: TGTGCCAGCAGTTACGACAGGGTGGGGCAGTTCTTC.